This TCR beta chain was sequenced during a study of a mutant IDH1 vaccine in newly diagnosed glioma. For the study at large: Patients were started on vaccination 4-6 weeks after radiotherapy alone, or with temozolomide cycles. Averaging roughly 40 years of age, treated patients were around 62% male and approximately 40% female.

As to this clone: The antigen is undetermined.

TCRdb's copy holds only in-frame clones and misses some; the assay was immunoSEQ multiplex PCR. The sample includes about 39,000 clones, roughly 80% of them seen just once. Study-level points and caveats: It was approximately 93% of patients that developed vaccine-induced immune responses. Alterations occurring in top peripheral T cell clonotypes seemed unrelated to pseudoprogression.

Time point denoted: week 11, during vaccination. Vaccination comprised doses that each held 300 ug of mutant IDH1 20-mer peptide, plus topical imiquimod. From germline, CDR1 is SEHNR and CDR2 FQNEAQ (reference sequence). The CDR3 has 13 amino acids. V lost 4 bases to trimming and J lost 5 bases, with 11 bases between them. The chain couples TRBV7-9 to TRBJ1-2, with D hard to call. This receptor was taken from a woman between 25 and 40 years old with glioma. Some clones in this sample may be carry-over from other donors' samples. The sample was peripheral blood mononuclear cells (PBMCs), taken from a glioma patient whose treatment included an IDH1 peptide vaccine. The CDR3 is CASSSTGIYGYTF. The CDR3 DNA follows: TGTGCCAGCAGCTCTACGGGGATTTATGGCTACACCTTC. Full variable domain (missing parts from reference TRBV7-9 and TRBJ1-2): DTGVSQNPRHKITKRGQNVTFRCDPISEHNRLYWYRQTLGQGPEFLTYFQNEAQLEKSRLLSDRFSAERPKGSFSTLEIQRTEQGDSAMYLCASSSTGIYGYTFGSGTRLTVV.